These 25 T cell receptor beta chains came from one sample sequenced in a study of beta chain features in type 1 diabetes (dated by TCRdb to the late 2010s). Receptor libraries were prepared by the immunoSEQ multiplex PCR assay. The High Capacity cDNA Reverse Transcription Kit was used to reverse transcribe all of the isolated RNA, meaning that expressed TCRB transcripts were what got sequenced. The table comes from immuneACCESS by way of TCRdb, which keeps in-frame sequences with V and J called. Part of the clones is missing from these tables; in studies checked, under half for an unresolved V gene and the rest for unknown reasons. The sample data list 300,000 to 350,000 clones, and around 19% of these were observed just once. The ten largest clonotypes hold 0.035% to 0.05% of the sample. Sequencing was done on a sample of naive CD4+ T cells from blood. The sample's cell subset or site, from its label and the paper: true naive CD4+ T cells. These receptors all stem from a woman under 30 in good health.

The chain is built from TRBV7-8 and TRBJ2-2; 9 bases match TRBD1. With V trimmed by 5 bases and J by 2 bases, 6 bases remained unmatched. CDR1 is SGHVS and CDR2 is FQNEAQ in the germline V gene. The CDR3 covers 16 residues. The CDR3 DNA follows: TGTGCCAGCAGCCTCCCGGGACAGGGAAACACCGGGGAGCTGTTTTTT. Protein product: CASSLPGQGNTGELFF.

This chain joins TRBV9 and TRBJ2-6; 7 bases fit TRBD1. Germline V lookup: CDR1 SGDLS, CDR2 YYNGEE. J gave up 0 bases and V 4 bases, and 4 bases lay outside the gene matches. The CDR3 is made up of 16 amino acids. Here the CDR3 DNA reads TGTGCCAGCAGCCCCCGGACAGGCTCTGGGGCCAACGTCCTGACTTTC. As protein: CASSPRTGSGANVLTF.

This sequence joins TRBV9 and TRBJ2-3; D is possibly TRBD1 (5 bases). Germline lookup yields CDR1 SGDLS and CDR2 YYNGEE. V was cut by 2 bases and J by 3 bases, with 16 bases left in between. CDR3 size: 16 residues. CDR3 sequence: CASSVMGRGPTDTQYF. The CDR3 DNA reads TGTGCCAGCAGCGTGATGGGTAGGGGCCCGACAGATACGCAGTATTTT. The full variable domain, in which reference TRBV9 and TRBJ2-3 provide the parts outside the CDR3, is DSGVTQTPKHLITATGQRVTLRCSPRSGDLSVYWYQQSLDQGLQFLIQYYNGEERAKGNILERFSAQQFPDLHSELNLSSLELGDSALYFCASSVMGRGPTDTQYFGPGTRLTVL.

This clone was counted a few times. This chain connects TRBV7-9 to TRBJ2-5; no definite D call. From germline, CDR1 is SEHNR and CDR2 FQNEAQ (reference sequence). This CDR3 has 11 amino acids. The ends were cut back, 5 bases at V and 5 bases at J, with 6 bases in the middle. CDR3 in DNA: TGTGCCAGCAGCCCCTTGGAGACCCAGTACTTC. Amino acid sequence: CASSPLETQYF.

This clone was observed a handful of times. V and J are TRBV21-1 and TRBJ2-2; TRBD2 was called by the table and not checked on the DNA. TRBV21-1 is termed a pseudogene. The CDR3 has 14 residues. The CDR3 loop is CAIRGRSSTGELFF. CDR3 sequence (DNA): TGTGCCATAAGAGGGCGGAGTTCCACCGGGGAGCTGTTTTTT.

The rearrangement links TRBV7-2 to TRBJ2-7; 9 bases align to TRBD1. There are 15 residues in the CDR3. V shed 4 bases and J 0 bases; nucleotides not matched to a gene: 4. Germline values: CDR1 SGHTA, CDR2 FQGNSA. This chain's CDR3 is CASSYRDRVSYEQYF. Written as DNA, the CDR3 is TGTGCCAGCAGCTACCGGGACAGGGTCTCCTACGAGCAGTACTTC.

This clone was recorded only once. The V call is TRBV7-2, the J call TRBJ2-5, with a possible D match to TRBD1 (5 bases). The CDR3 loop spans 16 amino acids. V lost 3 bases and J lost 3, with 17 bases in between. The germline CDR1 and CDR2 sequences are SGHTA and FQGNSA. The CDR3 loop is CASSLGYRLLEETQYF. Written as DNA, the CDR3 is TGTGCCAGCAGCTTGGGGTACAGGCTCCTCGAAGAGACCCAGTACTTC.

This chain uses TRBV7-9 with TRBJ1-1; the D gene is possibly TRBD1 (6 bases). The CDR3 sequence is 16 residues long. Germline V gene data show CDR1 as SEHNR and CDR2 as FQNEAQ (reference sequence). The germline V and J ends were trimmed by 1 base and 5 bases, with 17 bases remaining between them. Written as DNA, the CDR3 is TGTGCCAGCAGCTTAGGGACAGCTGGTCGAGTGACTGAAGCTTTCTTT. Protein product: CASSLGTAGRVTEAFF.

This clone occurred a few times. The chain recombines TRBV19 with TRBJ2-5, with D maybe TRBD1 (6 bases). Germline V gene data show CDR1 as LNHDA and CDR2 as SQIVND (reference sequence). The CDR3 runs 14 residues. Trimming stripped 10 bases from V and 7 bases from J, with 22 bases between. The CDR3 DNA sequence: TGTGCCACGATCCCCGGGGCAGGGGCAAGGACCCAGTACTTC. Translation: CATIPGAGARTQYF.

This clone showed up just a few times. The rearrangement joins TRBV7-9 to TRBJ2-2, with TRBD2 identical over 7 bases. The CDR3 is made up of 15 amino acids. J was trimmed by 2 bases and V by 3 bases; bases with no gene match: 3. Germline V gene lookup returns CDR1 SEHNR and CDR2 FQNEAQ (reference sequence). CDR3 sequence (DNA): TGTGCCAGCAGCTTGGGCGGGAGCAACACCGGGGAGCTGTTTTTT. As protein: CASSLGGSNTGELFF. Full variable domain (outside the CDR3, taken from reference TRBV7-9 and TRBJ2-2): DTGVSQNPRHKITKRGQNVTFRCDPISEHNRLYWYRQTLGQGPEFLTYFQNEAQLEKSRLLSDRFSAERPKGSFSTLEIQRTEQGDSAMYLCASSLGGSNTGELFFGEGSRLTVL.

This sequence joins TRBV4-3 and TRBJ1-5; D is undetermined. V lost 0 bases to trimming and J lost 5 bases, with 5 bases between them. The CDR3 length is 13 residues. Germline CDR1 LGHNA, CDR2 YSLEER. DNA for the CDR3: TGCGCCAGCAGCCAAGACGGAGATCAGCCCCAGCATTTT. Its translation: CASSQDGDQPQHF.

This clone was recorded a few times. In DNA form, the CDR3 reads TGTGCCAGCTCAAGGACACCCATAGATGAGCAGTTCTTC. Translation: CASSRTPIDEQFF. The chain joins TRBV18 to TRBJ2-1, with D perhaps TRBD1 (5 bases). V was trimmed by 5 bases and J by 8 bases, leaving 13 bases between them. Germline V gene lookup returns CDR1 KGHSH and CDR2 LQKENI. CDR3 length: 13 residues.

This clone has just a few counts. This chain links TRBV30 with TRBJ2-7, with a tentative D call TRBD2 (7 bases). The CDR3 covers 15 residues. V gave up 0 bases and J gave up 3 bases, with 15 bases separating them. In germline, CDR1 is GTSNPN, CDR2 SVGIG (reference sequence). The CDR3 bases are TGTGCCTGGAGTGTAATCGGGGGCGGGGGCTACGAGCAGTACTTC. It yields the protein CAWSVIGGGGYEQYF.

V and J are TRBV9 and TRBJ1-2, with 10 nucleotides matching TRBD1. In germline, CDR1 is SGDLS, CDR2 YYNGEE. The CDR3 runs to 14 residues. V shed 2 bases and J 7 bases; nucleotides not matched to a gene: 5. Written as DNA, the CDR3 is TGTGCCAGCAGCGTCGACAGGGGGCGGTTTGGCTACACCTTC. Translated: CASSVDRGRFGYTF.

The chain combines TRBV9 with TRBJ1-4, with TRBD1 matching 9 bases. Germline V gives CDR1 SGDLS, CDR2 YYNGEE. This CDR3 spans 14 amino acids. V shed 4 bases and J 4 bases; nucleotides not matched to a gene: 2. CDR3 protein: CASSRDRVNEKLFF. The CDR3 DNA reads TGTGCCAGCAGCCGGGACAGGGTTAATGAAAAACTGTTTTTT.

The chain employs TRBV4-2 and TRBJ2-5; 9 bases align to TRBD2. The germline V gene has CDR1 LGHNA and CDR2 YNFKEQ. The CDR3 covers 14 residues. Germline trimming cut 4 bases from V and 7 bases from J; bases unmatched to any gene: 7. CDR3 protein: CASSPGGGVGTQYF. The CDR3 DNA is TGTGCCAGCAGCCCCGGCGGGGGGGTTGGGACCCAGTACTTC.

This clone was recorded a few times. V gene TRBV30 combines with J gene TRBJ1-6; 7 nucleotides match TRBD1. The length of the CDR3 is 16 residues. Germline V lookup: CDR1 GTSNPN, CDR2 SVGIG (reference sequence). V trimming: 4 bases; J trimming: 3 bases; junction bases outside the gene matches: 9. Written as DNA, the CDR3 is TGTGCCTGGACCCTAAGGGGGCACTTCTATAATTCACCCCTCCACTTT. It encodes CAWTLRGHFYNSPLHF. Together with reference TRBV30 and TRBJ1-6, the CDR3 gives the full variable domain: SQTIHQWPATLVQPVGSPLSLECTVEGTSNPNLYWYRQAAGRGLQLLFYSVGIGQISSEVPQNLSASRPQDRQFILSSKKLLLSDSGFYLCAWTLRGHFYNSPLHFGNGTRLTVT.

The rearrangement links TRBV6-1 to TRBJ1-4, with 7 bases that match TRBD1. Germline V gives CDR1 MNHNS, CDR2 SASEGT. This CDR3 region has 17 residues. Trimming took 3 bases from V and 3 from J; bases not matched to a gene: 10. CDR3 DNA sequence: TGTGCCAGCAGTGATCTGACAGGGTCGATTGCTAATGAAAAACTGTTTTTT. Protein sequence: CASSDLTGSIANEKLFF.

This sequence joins TRBV7-2 and TRBJ2-1; 7 nucleotides match TRBD1. CDR3 length equals 16 residues. CDR1 is SGHTA and CDR2 is FQGNSA in the germline V gene. Germline trimming cut 5 bases from V and 3 bases from J; bases unmatched to any gene: 10. The CDR3 loop is CASSVDRDRIYNEQFF. The CDR3, as DNA: TGTGCCAGCAGCGTCGACCGGGACAGAATCTACAATGAGCAGTTCTTC.

The CDR3 nucleotides read TGTGCCAGCAGCGTAGATGACAGCTCGGGCCCCCTCCACTTT. This gives the protein CASSVDDSSGPLHF. The rearrangement joins TRBV9 to TRBJ1-6; tentative D call: TRBD1 (5 bases). V was clipped by 0 bases and J by 13 bases, with 14 bases between them. The CDR3 spans 14 residues. Germline CDR1 reads SGDLS; CDR2 reads YYNGEE.

V usage is TRBV7-2 and J usage is TRBJ2-1, with 12 bases fitting TRBD2. Germline CDR1 and CDR2: SGHTA and FQGNSA. CDR3 length equals 15 residues. J gave up 5 bases and V 3 bases, and 2 bases lay outside the gene matches. CDR3 nucleotides: TGTGCCAGCAGCTTTAGGACTAGCGGGAACAATGAGCAGTTCTTC. Translation: CASSFRTSGNNEQFF.

The chain couples TRBV5-1 to TRBJ2-7; 7 nucleotides align to TRBD2. J was trimmed by 4 bases and V by 4 bases; bases with no gene match: 11. This CDR3 has 15 amino acids. Germline CDR1 SGHRS, CDR2 YFSETQ. The CDR3 region is CASSPTGTTLYEQYF. CDR3 sequence (DNA): TGCGCCAGCAGCCCGACCGGGACTACTTTGTACGAGCAGTACTTC.

This clone was seen a few times. The gene calls are TRBV7-9 and TRBJ2-3; D is unresolved. From germline, CDR1 is SEHNR and CDR2 FQNEAQ (reference sequence). The CDR3 covers 16 residues. The V and J ends lost 3 bases and 0 bases respectively, with 13 bases between them. CDR3 loop: CASSFYSTPSTDTQYF. CDR3 in DNA: TGTGCCAGCAGCTTCTACAGCACCCCTAGCACAGATACGCAGTATTTT.

This clone was detected only a few times. The genes are TRBV29-1 and TRBJ1-5; weak D call: TRBD1 (5 bases). Between the trimmed V and J ends, which lost 3 bases and 8 bases, there was a span of 14 bases. There are 13 residues in the CDR3. CDR1 and CDR2 from the germline V gene are SQVTM and ANQGSEA. The CDR3 sequence: CSVELAGGKPQHF. The CDR3 region has the DNA TGCAGCGTTGAGTTGGCGGGGGGGAAGCCCCAGCATTTT.

V usage is TRBV11-3 and J usage is TRBJ1-3, with D uncertain. Germline lookup yields CDR1 SGHNT and CDR2 YENEEA. Trimming stripped 5 bases from V and 0 bases from J, with 5 bases between. The CDR3 contains 13 residues. The CDR3 loop reads CASSLSSGNTIYF. The CDR3 DNA reads as TGTGCCAGCAGCCTCTCCTCTGGAAACACCATATATTTT.